This T cell receptor (beta chain) appears in the sequencing data of a study of T cell repertoires in cytomegalovirus infection. Notes on this clonotype: What it binds is unknown.

The study's findings and limits: It was HLA-C-restricted CMV-specific TCR beta clonotypes that dominated the response ex vivo.

Each CDR3 protein gets one entry after TCRdb re-called the reads with MiXCR. Among 700,000 to 850,000 distinct CDR3 sequences listed, about 33% were seen once. Sequencing was performed on cultured CD8+ T cells from PBMCs, taken from culture after CMV antigen stimulation. The source is a human donor in good health (CMV status not recorded). Some clones in this sample may be carry-over from other donors' samples.

CDR3 DNA: TGTGCCAGCAGTCCCCGGGACGGTATCTACGAGCAGTACGTC. As protein: CASSPRDGIYEQYV. V usage is TRBV28 and J usage is TRBJ2-7, with D perhaps being TRBD1 or TRBD2 (5 bases each). This CDR3 contains 14 residues. V was trimmed by 5 bases and J by 3 bases, leaving 14 bases between them. Per germline, CDR1 MDHEN and CDR2 SYDVKM.